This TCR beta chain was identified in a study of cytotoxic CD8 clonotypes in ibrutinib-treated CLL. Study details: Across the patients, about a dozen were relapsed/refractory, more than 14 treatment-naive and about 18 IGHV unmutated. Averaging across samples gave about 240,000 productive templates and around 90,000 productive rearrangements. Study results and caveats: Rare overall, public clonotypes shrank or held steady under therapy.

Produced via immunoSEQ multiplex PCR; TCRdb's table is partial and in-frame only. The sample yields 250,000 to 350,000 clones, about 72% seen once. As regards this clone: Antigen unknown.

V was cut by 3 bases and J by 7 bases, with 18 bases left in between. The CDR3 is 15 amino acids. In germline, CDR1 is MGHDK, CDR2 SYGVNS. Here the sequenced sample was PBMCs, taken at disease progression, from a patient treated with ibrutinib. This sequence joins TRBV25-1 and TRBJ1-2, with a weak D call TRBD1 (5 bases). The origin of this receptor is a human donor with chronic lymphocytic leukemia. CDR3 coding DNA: TGTGCCAGCAGTGATCTCGGGGGTGGAGATCGTGGCTACACCTTC. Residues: CASSDLGGGDRGYTF.